The present T cell receptor beta chain was sequenced within a study of Ad26.COV2.S vaccination and SARS-CoV-2 variants. Study-wide results and limits: Possible underestimation of total T cell responses by the TCR breadth and depth analyses was noted.

This clone was seen a few times. Its antigen is unidentified. CDR3 length: 15 residues. CDR1 is LNHDA and CDR2 is SQIVND in the germline V gene (reference sequence). J gave up 6 bases and V 1 base, and 6 bases lay outside the gene matches. TCRdb's table, derived via immunoSEQ multiplex PCR, lists solely in-frame clones and lacks some. Found here are 200,000 to 300,000 clones, around nine tenths of them singletons; the top ten hold roughly a tenth. Treatment noted: around 19 received Ad26.COV2.S at low or high dose, single or two shots; about five received placebo; per-sample allocation not given. The study sampled participants on day 63 after the first vaccine or placebo injection.

The chain carries TRBV19 and TRBJ2-5; TRBD1 matches 9 bases. The clonotype comes from a person between 18 and 59 years old who received the Ad26.COV2.S COVID-19 vaccine or a placebo. This sample comprised peripheral blood, obtained in a trial of Ad26.COV2.S vaccine versus placebo. CDR3 sequence (DNA): TGTGCCAGTAGTATAGGACAACAGGGGGCAAAGACCCAGTACTTC. Its protein is CASSIGQQGAKTQYF.